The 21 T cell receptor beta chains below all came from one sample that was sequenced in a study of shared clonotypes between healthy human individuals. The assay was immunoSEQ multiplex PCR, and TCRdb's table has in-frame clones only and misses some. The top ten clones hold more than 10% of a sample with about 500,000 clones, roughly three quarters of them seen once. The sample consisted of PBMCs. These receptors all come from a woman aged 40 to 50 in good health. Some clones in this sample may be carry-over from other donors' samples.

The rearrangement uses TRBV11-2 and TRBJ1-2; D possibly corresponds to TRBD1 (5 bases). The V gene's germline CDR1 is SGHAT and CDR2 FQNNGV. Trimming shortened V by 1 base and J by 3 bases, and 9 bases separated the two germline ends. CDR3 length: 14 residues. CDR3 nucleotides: TGTGCCAGCAGCTTAGCGCGGGGGGACTATGGCTACACCTTC. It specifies CASSLARGDYGYTF.

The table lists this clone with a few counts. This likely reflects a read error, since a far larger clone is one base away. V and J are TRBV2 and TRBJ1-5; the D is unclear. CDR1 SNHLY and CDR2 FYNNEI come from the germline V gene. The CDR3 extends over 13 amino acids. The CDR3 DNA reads TGTGCCAGCGGTGACATTAGCAATCAGCCCCAGCATTTT. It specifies CASGDISNQPQHF.

The CDR3 region has the DNA TGCGCCAGCAGCTTTGTGGGAGGGCCAGGCGAGCAGTACTTC. It specifies CASSFVGGPGEQYF. The V gene is TRBV5-1, the J gene TRBJ2-7; TRBD2 aligns across 7 bases. The CDR3 loop spans 14 amino acids. The germline V gene encodes CDR1 SGHRS and CDR2 YFSETQ. Trimming at V came to 2 bases and at J to 6 bases, leaving 8 bases not matched to a gene.

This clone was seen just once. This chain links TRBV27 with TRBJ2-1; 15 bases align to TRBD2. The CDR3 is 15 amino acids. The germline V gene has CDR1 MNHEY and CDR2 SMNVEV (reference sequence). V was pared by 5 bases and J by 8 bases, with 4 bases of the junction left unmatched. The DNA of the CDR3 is TGTGCCAGCAGTACTGGGACTAGCGGGAGGTATGAGCAGTTCTTC. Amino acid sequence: CASSTGTSGRYEQFF.

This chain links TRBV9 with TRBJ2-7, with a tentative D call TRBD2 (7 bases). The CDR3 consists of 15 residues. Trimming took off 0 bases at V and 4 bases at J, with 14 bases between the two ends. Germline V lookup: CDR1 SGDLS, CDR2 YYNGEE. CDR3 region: CASSVGGGADYEQYF. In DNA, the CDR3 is TGTGCCAGCAGCGTAGGCGGGGGCGCGGATTACGAGCAGTACTTC.

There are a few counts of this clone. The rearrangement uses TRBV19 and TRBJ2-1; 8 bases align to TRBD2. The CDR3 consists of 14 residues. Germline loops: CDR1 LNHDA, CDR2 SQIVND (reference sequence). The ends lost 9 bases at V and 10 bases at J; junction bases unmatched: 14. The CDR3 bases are TGTGCCAGCCGCCGGGGGGGCTCGGGTAGGGAGCAGTTCTTC. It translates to CASRRGGSGREQFF.

The CDR3 sequence: CASSGGSGYEQYF. The CDR3 bases are TGCGCCTCCTCAGGGGGGAGCGGGTACGAGCAGTACTTC. The gene calls are TRBV5-1 and TRBJ2-7, with D possibly TRBD1 on 7 matching bases. Between the trimmed V and J ends, which lost 10 bases and 4 bases, there was a span of 18 bases. The CDR3 consists of 13 residues. Germline V lookup: CDR1 SGHRS, CDR2 YFSETQ.

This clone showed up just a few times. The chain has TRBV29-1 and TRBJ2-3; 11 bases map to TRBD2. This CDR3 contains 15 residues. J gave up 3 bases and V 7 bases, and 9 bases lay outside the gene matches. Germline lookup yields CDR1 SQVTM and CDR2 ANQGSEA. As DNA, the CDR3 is TGCAGCGCTCCCTCACTAGCGGGGGCGACAGATACGCAGTATTTT. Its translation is CSAPSLAGATDTQYF.

This CDR3 is CAISAGQGELEQYF. The CDR3 bases are TGTGCCATCAGCGCCGGACAGGGGGAATTAGAGCAGTACTTC. The V gene is TRBV10-3, the J gene TRBJ2-7; TRBD1 matches at 10 bases. J gave up 7 bases and V 6 bases, and 9 bases lay outside the gene matches. This CDR3 has 14 residues. Germline assignment: CDR1 ENHRY and CDR2 SYGVKD.

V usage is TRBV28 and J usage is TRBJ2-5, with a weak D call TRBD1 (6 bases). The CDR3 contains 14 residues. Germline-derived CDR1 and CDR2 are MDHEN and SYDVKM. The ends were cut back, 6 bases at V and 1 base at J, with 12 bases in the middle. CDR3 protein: CASSSGQIQETQYF. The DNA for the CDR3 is TGTGCCAGCAGCTCCGGACAGATCCAAGAGACCCAGTACTTC.

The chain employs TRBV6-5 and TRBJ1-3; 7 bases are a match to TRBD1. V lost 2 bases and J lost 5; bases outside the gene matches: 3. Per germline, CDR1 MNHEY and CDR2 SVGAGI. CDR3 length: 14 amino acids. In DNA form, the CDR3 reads TGTGCCAGCAGTTACACAGGGGCTCGAAACACCATATATTTT. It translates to CASSYTGARNTIYF.

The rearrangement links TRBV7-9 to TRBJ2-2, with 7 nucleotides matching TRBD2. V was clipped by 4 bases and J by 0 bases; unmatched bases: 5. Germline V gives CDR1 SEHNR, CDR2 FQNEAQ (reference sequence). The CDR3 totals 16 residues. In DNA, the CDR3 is TGTGCCAGCAGCTACCGACTAGCCTCGAACACCGGGGAGCTGTTTTTT. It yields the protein CASSYRLASNTGELFF.

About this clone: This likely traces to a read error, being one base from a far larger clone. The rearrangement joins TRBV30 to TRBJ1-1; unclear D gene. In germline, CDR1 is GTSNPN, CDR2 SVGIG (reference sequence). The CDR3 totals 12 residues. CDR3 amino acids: CAWREGRSEASF. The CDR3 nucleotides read TGTGCCTGGAGGGAGGGTCGCTCTGAAGCTTCCTTT.

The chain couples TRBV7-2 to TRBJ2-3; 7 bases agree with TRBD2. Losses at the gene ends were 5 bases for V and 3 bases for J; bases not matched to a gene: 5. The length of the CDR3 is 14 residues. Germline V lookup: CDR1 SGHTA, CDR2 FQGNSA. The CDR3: CASSASSGTDTQYF. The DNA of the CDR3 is TGTGCCAGCAGCGCGTCTAGCGGTACAGATACGCAGTATTTT.

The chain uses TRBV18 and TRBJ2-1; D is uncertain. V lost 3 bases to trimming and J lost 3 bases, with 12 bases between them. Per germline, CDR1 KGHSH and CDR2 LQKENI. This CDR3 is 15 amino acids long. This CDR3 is CASSPGFGVYNEQFF. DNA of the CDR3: TGTGCCAGCTCACCTGGTTTTGGGGTCTACAATGAGCAGTTCTTC.

The CDR3 coding sequence is TGTGCCAGCAGTTTTTCGGGGGTCGCTGAAGCTTTCTTT. It translates to CASSFSGVAEAFF. The genes are TRBV27 and TRBJ1-1; possible D gene TRBD1, 5 bases. V was cut by 3 bases and J by 6 bases, with 11 bases left in between. CDR3 length: 13 amino acids. The germline V gene has CDR1 MNHEY and CDR2 SMNVEV (reference sequence).

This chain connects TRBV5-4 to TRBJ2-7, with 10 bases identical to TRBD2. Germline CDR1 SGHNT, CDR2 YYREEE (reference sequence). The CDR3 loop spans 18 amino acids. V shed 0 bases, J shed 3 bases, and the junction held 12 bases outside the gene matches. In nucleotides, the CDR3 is TGTGCCAGCAGCTTGGGGATCTCGACTAGCGGGCGATTCTACGAGCAGTACTTC. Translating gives CASSLGISTSGRFYEQYF.

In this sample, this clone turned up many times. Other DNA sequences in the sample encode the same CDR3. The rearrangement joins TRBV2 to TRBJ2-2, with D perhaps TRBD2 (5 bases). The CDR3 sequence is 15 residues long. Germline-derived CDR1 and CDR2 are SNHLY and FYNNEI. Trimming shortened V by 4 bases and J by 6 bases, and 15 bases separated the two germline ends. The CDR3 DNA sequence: TGTGCCAGCAGTGCGAGACCTTGGCGGGCCGGGGAGCTGTTTTTT. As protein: CASSARPWRAGELFF.

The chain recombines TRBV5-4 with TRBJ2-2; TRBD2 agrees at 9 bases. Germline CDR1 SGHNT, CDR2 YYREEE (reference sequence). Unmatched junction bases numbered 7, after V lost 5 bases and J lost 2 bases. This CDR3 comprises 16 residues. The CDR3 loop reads CASSPGLAQNTGELFF. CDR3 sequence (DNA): TGTGCCAGCAGTCCTGGACTAGCGCAAAACACCGGGGAGCTGTTTTTT.

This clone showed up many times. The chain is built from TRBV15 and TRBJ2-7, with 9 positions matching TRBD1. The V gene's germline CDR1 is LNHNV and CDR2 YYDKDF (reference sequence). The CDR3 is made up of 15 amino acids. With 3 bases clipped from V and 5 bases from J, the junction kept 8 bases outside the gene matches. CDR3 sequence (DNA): TGTGCCACCAGCAGTCCCGGGACAGGGATGGACGAGCAGTACTTC. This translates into CATSSPGTGMDEQYF.

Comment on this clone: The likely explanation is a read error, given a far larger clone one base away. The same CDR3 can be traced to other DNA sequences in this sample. CDR3 sequence: CASSRYFREQETQYF. Here the CDR3 DNA reads TGTGCCAGCAGTCGTTACTTCCGAGAACAAGAGACCCAGTACTTC. This rearrangement joins TRBV28 to TRBJ2-5; D is unclear. Trimming took 5 bases from V and 2 from J, leaving 15 bases between them. The CDR3 consists of 15 residues. Germline assignment: CDR1 MDHEN and CDR2 SYDVKM.